One sample yielded the 9 T cell receptor beta chains listed below, sequenced in a study of PD-1 blockade in classical Hodgkin lymphoma. This table comes from immunoSEQ multiplex PCR, and its TCRdb copy is limited to in-frame clones, with some not included. This sample carries about 21,000 clones, around 68% of them seen once, and the ten largest clones take 20% to 25%. There was relapse after autologous stem cell transplantation in every patient, and there was variation in brentuximab vedotin exposure. Sequencing was performed on peripheral blood mononuclear cells (PBMCs), taken at baseline. The source of these receptors is a human donor with classical Hodgkin lymphoma.

V gene TRBV10-3 combines with J gene TRBJ2-4; 12 bases are shared with TRBD2. CDR3 size: 21 residues. CDR1 and CDR2 from the germline V gene are ENHRY and SYGVKD. V gave up 5 bases and J gave up 3 bases; unmatched junction bases: 20. CDR3 residues: CAISPLPGLAGRQRGKNIQYF. The CDR3 coding sequence is TGTGCCATCAGTCCGCTACCCGGACTAGCGGGACGCCAGAGGGGCAAAAACATTCAGTACTTC.

Only one count was recorded for this clone. The chain joins TRBV5-5 to TRBJ2-7; D possibly corresponds to TRBD2 (5 bases). The CDR3 loop spans 15 amino acids. The V gene lost 5 bases and the J gene lost 3 bases, with 18 bases spanning the gap. Germline lookup yields CDR1 SGHKS and CDR2 YYEKEE (reference sequence). CDR3 residues: CASSTLDFADYEQYF. The CDR3 DNA sequence: TGTGCCAGCAGTACGTTGGACTTCGCGGACTACGAGCAGTACTTC.

This chain joins TRBV6-1 and TRBJ2-2, with D perhaps TRBD1 (6 bases). This CDR3 has 15 residues. V dropped 2 bases and J dropped 6 bases, with 13 bases sitting between them. In germline, CDR1 is MNHNS, CDR2 SASEGT. DNA for the CDR3: TGTGCCAGCAGTGAAAGGCCAGGGGTACCCGGGGAGCTGTTTTTT. Amino acid sequence: CASSERPGVPGELFF.

This rearrangement joins TRBV5-1 to TRBJ2-5, with unresolved D. Germline V gives CDR1 SGHRS, CDR2 YFSETQ. Between the trimmed V and J ends, which lost 6 bases and 4 bases, there was a span of 16 bases. This CDR3 spans 14 amino acids. Here the CDR3 reads CASMDGGKAETQYF. CDR3 in DNA: TGCGCCAGCATGGACGGCGGAAAGGCAGAGACCCAGTACTTC. Together with reference TRBV5-1 and TRBJ2-5, the CDR3 gives the full variable domain: KAGVTQTPRYLIKTRGQQVTLSCSPISGHRSVSWYQQTPGQGLQFLFEYFSETQRNKGNFPGRFSGRQFSNSRSEMNVSTLELGDSALYLCASMDGGKAETQYFGPGTRLLVL.

This clone appeared a few times. CDR3: CASSLRQGDSPLHF. The DNA for the CDR3 is TGTGCCAGCAGCTTACGACAGGGAGATTCACCCCTCCACTTT. V and J are TRBV7-9 and TRBJ1-6, with 7 bases aligning to TRBD1. With V trimmed by 2 bases and J by 8 bases, 3 bases remained unmatched. Germline values: CDR1 SEHNR, CDR2 FQNEAQ (reference sequence). The CDR3 sequence is 14 residues long.

CDR3 region: CASSPDRGPYEQYF. CDR3 bases: TGCGCCAGCAGCCCGGACAGGGGACCCTACGAGCAGTACTTC. The chain carries TRBV4-3 and TRBJ2-7; 9 bases map to TRBD1. CDR3 length: 14 amino acids. V was pared by 4 bases and J by 2 bases, with 3 bases of the junction left unmatched. Germline CDR1 reads LGHNA; CDR2 reads YSLEER.

This clone is medium-sized (0.01 to 0.1%) within its sample. The chain employs TRBV10-1 and TRBJ2-7, with a tentative D call TRBD1 (6 bases). Germline CDR1 reads WNHNN; CDR2 reads SYGVQD (reference sequence). The CDR3 runs to 16 residues. V was trimmed by 9 bases and J by 3 bases, leaving 24 bases between them. CDR3 DNA: TGCGCCAGAGAGGGGTTTTGTTGGGACACACTCTACGAGCAGTACTTC. Encoded protein: CAREGFCWDTLYEQYF.

The V call is TRBV10-3, the J call TRBJ2-3, with D tentatively TRBD1 or TRBD2 (6 bases each). Germline assignment: CDR1 ENHRY and CDR2 SYGVKD. The V end was cut by 2 bases, the J end by 5 bases, with 17 bases between. CDR3 size: 16 residues. DNA for the CDR3: TGTGCCATCAGTGAGGGTTCGGGAGTAGGGGGAGATACGCAGTATTTT. Amino acids: CAISEGSGVGGDTQYF.

The chain is built from TRBV2 and TRBJ2-2, with TRBD1 matching over 8 bases. The germline V gene has CDR1 SNHLY and CDR2 FYNNEI. This CDR3 is built from 13 residues. The J segment lost 5 bases and the V segment lost 7 bases, leaving 3 bases of the junction unmatched. As DNA, the CDR3 is TGTGCCAGCAAACAGGGGGATACCGGGGAGCTGTTTTTT. It codes for CASKQGDTGELFF. Full variable domain (rest looked up from reference TRBV2 and TRBJ2-2): EPEVTQTPSHQVTQMGQEVILRCVPISNHLYFYWYRQILGQKVEFLVSFYNNEISEKSEIFDDQFSVERPDGSNFTLKIRSTKLEDSAMYFCASKQGDTGELFFGEGSRLTVL.